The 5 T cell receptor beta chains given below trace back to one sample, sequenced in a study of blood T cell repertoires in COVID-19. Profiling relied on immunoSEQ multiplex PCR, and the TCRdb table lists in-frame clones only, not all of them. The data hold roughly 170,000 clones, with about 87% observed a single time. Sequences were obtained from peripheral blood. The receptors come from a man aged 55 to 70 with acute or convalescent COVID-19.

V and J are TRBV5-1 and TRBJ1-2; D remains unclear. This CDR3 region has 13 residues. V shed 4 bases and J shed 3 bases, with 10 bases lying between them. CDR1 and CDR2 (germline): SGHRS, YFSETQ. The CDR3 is CASSPEPDYGYTF. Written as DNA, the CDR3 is TGCGCCAGCAGCCCCGAGCCGGACTATGGCTACACCTTC.

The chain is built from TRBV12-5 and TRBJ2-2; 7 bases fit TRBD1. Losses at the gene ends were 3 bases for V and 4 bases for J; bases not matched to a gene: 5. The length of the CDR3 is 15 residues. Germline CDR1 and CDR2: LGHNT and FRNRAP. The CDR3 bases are TGTGCTAGTGGTTTAGGGACAGCATCCACCGGGGAGCTGTTTTTT. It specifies CASGLGTASTGELFF.

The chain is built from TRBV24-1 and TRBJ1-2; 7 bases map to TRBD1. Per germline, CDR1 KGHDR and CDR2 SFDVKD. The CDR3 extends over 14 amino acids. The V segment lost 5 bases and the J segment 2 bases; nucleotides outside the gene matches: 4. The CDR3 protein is CATSGMDRNYGYTF. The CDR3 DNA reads TGTGCCACCAGTGGCATGGACAGGAACTATGGCTACACCTTC.

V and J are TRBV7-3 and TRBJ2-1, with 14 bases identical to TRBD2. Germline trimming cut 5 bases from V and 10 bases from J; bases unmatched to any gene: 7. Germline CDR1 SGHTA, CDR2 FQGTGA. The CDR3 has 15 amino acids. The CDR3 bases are TGTGCCAGCAGCCCTGGACTAGCGGGGGGAAAGGAGCAGTTCTTC. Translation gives CASSPGLAGGKEQFF.

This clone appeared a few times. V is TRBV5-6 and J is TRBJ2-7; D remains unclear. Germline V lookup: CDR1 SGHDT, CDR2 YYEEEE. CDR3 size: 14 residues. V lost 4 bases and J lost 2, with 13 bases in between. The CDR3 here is CASSLKQRAYEQYF. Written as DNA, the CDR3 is TGTGCCAGCAGCCTCAAACAGAGAGCCTACGAGCAGTACTTC.